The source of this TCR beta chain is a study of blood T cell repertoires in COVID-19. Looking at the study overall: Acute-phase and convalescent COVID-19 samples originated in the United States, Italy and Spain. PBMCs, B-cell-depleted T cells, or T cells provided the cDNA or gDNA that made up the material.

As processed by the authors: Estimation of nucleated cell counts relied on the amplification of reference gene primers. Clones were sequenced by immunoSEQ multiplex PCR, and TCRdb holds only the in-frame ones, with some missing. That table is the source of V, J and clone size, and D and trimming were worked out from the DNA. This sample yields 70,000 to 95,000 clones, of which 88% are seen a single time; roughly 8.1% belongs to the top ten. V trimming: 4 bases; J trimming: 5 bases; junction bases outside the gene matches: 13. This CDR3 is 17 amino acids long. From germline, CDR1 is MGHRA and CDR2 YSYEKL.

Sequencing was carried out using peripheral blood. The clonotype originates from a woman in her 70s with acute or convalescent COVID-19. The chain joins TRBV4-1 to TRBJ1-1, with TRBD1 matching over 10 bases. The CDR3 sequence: CASSPRTGGIPPTEAFF. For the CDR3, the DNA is TGCGCCAGCAGCCCCCGGACAGGGGGTATTCCCCCGACTGAAGCTTTCTTT.